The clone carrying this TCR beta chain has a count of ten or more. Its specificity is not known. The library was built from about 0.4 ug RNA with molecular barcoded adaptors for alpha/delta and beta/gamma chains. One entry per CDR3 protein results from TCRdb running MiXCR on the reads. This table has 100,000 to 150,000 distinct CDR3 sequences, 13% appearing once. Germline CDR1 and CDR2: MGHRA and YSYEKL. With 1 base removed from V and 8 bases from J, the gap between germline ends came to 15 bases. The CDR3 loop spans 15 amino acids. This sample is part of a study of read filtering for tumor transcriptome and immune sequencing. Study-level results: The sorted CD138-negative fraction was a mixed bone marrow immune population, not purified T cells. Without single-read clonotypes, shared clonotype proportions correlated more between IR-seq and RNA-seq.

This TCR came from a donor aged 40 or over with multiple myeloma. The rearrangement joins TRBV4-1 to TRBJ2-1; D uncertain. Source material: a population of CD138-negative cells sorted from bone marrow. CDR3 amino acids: CASSQGEDRIYEQFF. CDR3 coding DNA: TGCGCCAGCAGCCAAGGAGAGGATCGTATCTATGAGCAGTTCTTC.